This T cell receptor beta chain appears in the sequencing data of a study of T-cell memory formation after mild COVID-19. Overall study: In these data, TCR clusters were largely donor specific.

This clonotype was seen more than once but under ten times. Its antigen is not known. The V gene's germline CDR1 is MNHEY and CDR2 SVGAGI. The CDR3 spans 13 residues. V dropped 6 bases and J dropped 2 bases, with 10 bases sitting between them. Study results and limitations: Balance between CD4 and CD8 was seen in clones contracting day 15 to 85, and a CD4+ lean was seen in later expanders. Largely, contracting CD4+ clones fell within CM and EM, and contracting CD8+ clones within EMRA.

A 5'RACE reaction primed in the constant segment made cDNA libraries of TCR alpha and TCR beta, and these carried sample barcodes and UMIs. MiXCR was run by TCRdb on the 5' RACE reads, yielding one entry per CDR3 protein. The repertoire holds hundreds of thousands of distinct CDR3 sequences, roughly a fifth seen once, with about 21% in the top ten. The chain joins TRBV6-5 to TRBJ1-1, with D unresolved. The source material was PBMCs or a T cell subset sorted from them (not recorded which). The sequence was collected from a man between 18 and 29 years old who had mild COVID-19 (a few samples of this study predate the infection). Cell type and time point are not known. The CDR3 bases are TGTGCCAGCAGATATCTCGCAAACACTGAAGCTTTCTTT. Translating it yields CASRYLANTEAFF.